A single sample gave rise to the 21 T cell receptor beta chains below, sequenced in a study of T and B cells in COVID-19 patients. TRB rearrangements were amplified by multiplex PCR with BIOMED2 TRB-A/B primers. TCRdb reprocessed the multiplex PCR reads with MiXCR, giving one entry per CDR3 protein. The sample lists thousands of distinct CDR3 sequences, around a quarter occurring once. From blood, about 240-500 ng of genomic DNA served as TRB template. Material for sequencing was blood. The receptors derive from a human donor with active COVID-19.

This clonotype qualifies as large (0.1 to 1%). The chain recombines TRBV29-1 with TRBJ2-7, with 8 nucleotides matching TRBD2. The length of the CDR3 is 11 residues. Trimming cost V 7 bases and J 7 bases; bases outside gene matches: 6. Germline V CDR1 and CDR2: SQVTM, ANQGSEA. The CDR3 is CSGSGGGEQYF. The CDR3 nucleotides read TGCAGCGGGTCGGGAGGGGGTGAGCAGTACTTC.

The chain uses TRBV28 and TRBJ2-1; 15 nucleotides match TRBD2. Germline CDR1 is MDHEN and CDR2 is SYDVKM. CDR3 length equals 18 residues. The junction had 12 bases not matched to a gene; V was cut back by 5 bases and J by 7 bases. CDR3 bases: TGTGCCAGCAGTCCTCGGACTAGCGGGGGGGCCGGTAGGAATGAGCAGTTCTTC. This gives the protein CASSPRTSGGAGRNEQFF.

V gene TRBV6-4 combines with J gene TRBJ2-3, with D maybe TRBD1 (6 bases). V was clipped by 6 bases and J by 2 bases, with 15 bases between them. CDR1 and CDR2 (germline): MRHNA, SNTAGT. The CDR3 consists of 15 residues. The CDR3 region has the DNA TGTGCCAGCAGCGGACAGAAGTCTCACACAGATACGCAGTATTTT. The encoded protein is CASSGQKSHTDTQYF.

This rearrangement joins TRBV7-2 to TRBJ2-1, with 7 bases lining up with TRBD2. V gave up 4 bases and J gave up 6 bases; unmatched junction bases: 9. The V gene's germline CDR1 is SGHTA and CDR2 FQGNSA. This CDR3 comprises 15 residues. CDR3 sequence (DNA): TGTGCCAGCAGCTATAGGGGACTACGCCCCAATGAGCAGTTCTTC. Translation gives CASSYRGLRPNEQFF.

This clonotype is deemed medium-sized. The chain has TRBV6-6 and TRBJ2-3; perhaps D is TRBD1 or TRBD2 (5 bases each). The CDR3 is 13 amino acids. V was shortened by 4 bases and J by 0 bases, with 5 bases between the two germline ends. CDR1 and CDR2 from the germline V gene are MNHNY and SVGAGI (reference sequence). CDR3 DNA sequence: TGTGCCAGCAGTTGGGACAGCACAGATACGCAGTATTTT. This sequence encodes CASSWDSTDTQYF.

In this sample, this clonotype is medium-sized. V is TRBV5-4 and J is TRBJ2-2; tentatively, D is TRBD2 (5 bases). This CDR3 contains 15 residues. The V gene lost 1 base and the J gene lost 5 bases, with 12 bases spanning the gap. CDR1 is SGHNT, CDR2 YYREEE, per germline (reference sequence). In DNA form, the CDR3 reads TGTGCCAGCAGCTTGTCGGATGGCGGGACCGGGGAGCTGTTTTTT. Translated, it gives CASSLSDGGTGELFF.

By sample share, this clonotype is medium-sized. V usage is TRBV29-1 and J usage is TRBJ1-3, with 8 bases that match TRBD1. V lost 5 bases to trimming and J lost 0 bases; unmatched junction nucleotides: 9. The V gene's germline CDR1 is SQVTM and CDR2 ANQGSEA. This CDR3 has 16 amino acids. The CDR3 DNA reads as TGCAGCGTTAGAGGAGGACAGGGCCTCTCTGGAAACACCATATATTTT. Protein sequence: CSVRGGQGLSGNTIYF.

The chain's CDR3 is CASSYSRRQRETQYF. DNA for the CDR3: TGTGCCAGCAGTTACTCCCGCCGACAGCGGGAGACCCAGTACTTC. The chain employs TRBV6-5 and TRBJ2-5; D tentatively reads TRBD1 or TRBD2 (5 bases each). V lost 0 bases and J 5 bases, leaving 13 bases between the germline ends. The CDR3 consists of 15 residues. Per germline, CDR1 MNHEY and CDR2 SVGAGI.

The chain is built from TRBV7-2 and TRBJ2-7; no clear D. The CDR3 loop spans 12 amino acids. The germline V gene has CDR1 SGHTA and CDR2 FQGNSA. V lost 4 bases to trimming and J lost 6 bases, with 10 bases between them. The CDR3 DNA follows: TGTGCCAGCAGCTGGACCTGGGGCGAGCAGTACTTC. This sequence encodes CASSWTWGEQYF.

This clonotype is termed medium-sized. The chain employs TRBV6-6 and TRBJ2-7, with 12 nucleotides matching TRBD2. Germline V gene sequence: CDR1 MNHNY, CDR2 SVGAGI (reference sequence). The trim removed 6 bases at V and 10 bases at J, leaving 10 bases unmatched. This CDR3 is 14 amino acids long. The CDR3 region has the DNA TGTGCCAGCAGACCGACCCAGACTAGCGGGGGTCAGTACTTC. Translation gives CASRPTQTSGGQYF.

This clonotype counts as medium-sized. This chain connects TRBV6-5 to TRBJ2-3; D might be TRBD2 (5 bases). The CDR3 runs to 16 residues. Trimming pared 2 bases from V and 0 bases from J, leaving 12 bases between. Germline-derived CDR1 and CDR2 are MNHEY and SVGAGI. CDR3 DNA: TGTGCCAGCAGTTACGGAGGAGCGCTTAGCACAGATACGCAGTATTTT. Translated: CASSYGGALSTDTQYF.

The chain employs TRBV30 and TRBJ2-1; D is ambiguous. CDR3 length: 8 residues. The germline gives CDR1 GTSNPN, CDR2 SVGIG (reference sequence). The V and J ends lost 8 bases and 10 bases respectively, with 6 bases between them. CDR3 sequence (DNA): TGTGCCCTCCGGGAGCAGTTCTTC. Translating it yields CALREQFF. The full variable domain, rest sourced from reference TRBV30 and TRBJ2-1, is SQTIHQWPATLVQPVGSPLSLECTVEGTSNPNLYWYRQAAGRGLQLLFYSVGIGQISSEVPQNLSASRPQDRQFILSSKKLLLSDSGFYLCALREQFFGPGTRLTVL.

The CDR3 coding sequence is TGCAGTGCCCCTAGCGTAGAGACCCAGTACTTC. Translating gives CSAPSVETQYF. The chain is built from TRBV20-1 and TRBJ2-5; a possible D gene is TRBD2 (6 bases). The CDR3 loop spans 11 amino acids. Between the trimmed V and J ends, which lost 6 bases and 4 bases, there was a span of 9 bases. Germline V gene lookup returns CDR1 DFQATT and CDR2 SNEGSKA (reference sequence).

This chain uses TRBV20-1 with TRBJ2-3; 11 bases are shared with TRBD1. The junction had 10 bases not matched to a gene; V was cut back by 6 bases and J by 5 bases. Germline lookup yields CDR1 DFQATT and CDR2 SNEGSKA (reference sequence). The CDR3 is made up of 15 amino acids. The DNA for the CDR3 is TGCAGTGCCCCGGACAGGGGGCGCGTAAGAGATACGCAGTATTTT. Encoded protein: CSAPDRGRVRDTQYF.

This clonotype was counted only a few times. This chain uses TRBV5-5 with TRBJ1-5, with 9 bases lining up with TRBD1. V dropped 0 bases and J dropped 3; count of bases not matched to a gene: 4. CDR1 and CDR2 from the germline V gene are SGHKS and YYEKEE (reference sequence). The CDR3 runs to 16 residues. CDR3 sequence reads: CASSLGHRGLNQPQHF. CDR3 nucleotides: TGTGCCAGCAGCTTGGGGCACAGGGGGCTCAATCAGCCCCAGCATTTT.

This clonotype turned up a few times. CDR3 protein: CASSRNRGRGSEAFF. For the CDR3, the DNA is TGTGCCAGCAGTCGGAACAGGGGGCGAGGATCTGAAGCTTTCTTT. The chain couples TRBV6-5 to TRBJ1-1, with 9 bases lining up with TRBD1. J was trimmed by 6 bases and V by 5 bases; bases with no gene match: 10. The CDR3 contains 15 residues. Germline V gene lookup returns CDR1 MNHEY and CDR2 SVGAGI.

The V gene is TRBV12-3 or TRBV12-4, the J gene TRBJ2-5; 7 nucleotides agree with TRBD1. CDR3 length equals 17 residues. The V segment lost 3 bases and the J segment 6 bases; nucleotides outside the gene matches: 16. The CDR3 DNA sequence: TGTGCCAGCAGTTTTACGGGGTCGACAGGGACGGAAAAGACCCAGTACTTC. It translates to CASSFTGSTGTEKTQYF.

The rearrangement links TRBV7-6 to TRBJ2-7; D possibly corresponds to TRBD1 (6 bases). From germline, CDR1 is SGHVS and CDR2 FNYEAQ. The V and J ends lost 6 bases and 4 bases respectively, with 16 bases between them. This CDR3 region has 14 residues. The CDR3 is CASRRGSDPYEQYF. CDR3 DNA sequence: TGTGCCAGCAGGAGGGGGAGCGATCCGTACGAGCAGTACTTC. Full variable domain (rest looked up from reference TRBV7-6 and TRBJ2-7): GAGVSQSPRYKVTKRGQDVALRCDPISGHVSLYWYRQALGQGPEFLTYFNYEAQQDKSGLPNDRFSAERPEGSISTLTIQRTEQRDSAMYRCASRRGSDPYEQYFGPGTRLTVT.

This clonotype qualifies as medium-sized. The chain recombines TRBV14 with TRBJ2-2; D is unclear. This CDR3 has 14 residues. Deletions cut 1 base from V and 3 bases from J, with 6 bases between. In germline, CDR1 is SGHDN, CDR2 FVKESK. Here the CDR3 reads CASSQGRYTGELFF. The CDR3, as DNA: TGTGCCAGCAGCCAAGGACGATACACCGGGGAGCTGTTTTTT. Combining the CDR3 with reference TRBV14 and TRBJ2-2 gives the whole variable domain EAGVTQFPSHSVIEKGQTVTLRCDPISGHDNLYWYRRVMGKEIKFLLHFVKESKQDESGMPNNRFLAERTGGTYSTLKVQPAELEDSGVYFCASSQGRYTGELFFGEGSRLTVL.

V and J are TRBV5-4 and TRBJ1-2, with unresolved D. Trimming stripped 2 bases from V and 8 bases from J, with 19 bases between. There are 15 residues in the CDR3. The germline V gene has CDR1 SGHNT and CDR2 YYREEE (reference sequence). CDR3 region: CASSFPIGRSEGYTF. The CDR3 DNA follows: TGTGCCAGCAGCTTTCCTATCGGCCGCTCAGAGGGCTACACCTTC.

The rearrangement joins TRBV7-2 to TRBJ2-5, with 13 bases identical to TRBD2. Looked up from germline, CDR1 is SGHTA and CDR2 is FQGNSA. The CDR3 is 16 amino acids. J was trimmed by 3 bases and V by 1 base; bases with no gene match: 2. The CDR3 loop is CASSLEGTSGKETQYF. DNA for the CDR3: TGTGCCAGCAGCTTAGAAGGGACTAGCGGGAAAGAGACCCAGTACTTC.